Listed here are 27 T cell receptor beta chains from one sample, sequenced in a study of T cell responses to AZD1222 COVID-19 vaccine. TCRdb's table, derived via immunoSEQ multiplex PCR, lists solely in-frame clones and lacks some. The data show roughly 87,000 clones, with approximately 91% seen just once and approximately 5.1% held by the top ten. Here the sequenced sample was peripheral blood, taken 28 days after the second AZD1222 dose. The source of these receptors is an adult who received the AZD1222 COVID-19 vaccine.

The chain employs TRBV10-1 and TRBJ2-5; 12 bases fit TRBD2. Trimming cost V 4 bases and J 5 bases; bases outside gene matches: 5. Germline V CDR1 and CDR2: WNHNN, SYGVQD (reference sequence). This CDR3 has 15 amino acids. CDR3 in amino acids: CASSGGLAGSETQYF. In nucleotides, the CDR3 is TGCGCCAGCAGTGGAGGACTAGCGGGGTCTGAGACCCAGTACTTC.

The chain uses TRBV9 and TRBJ1-2, with 9 bases identical to TRBD1. Germline lookup yields CDR1 SGDLS and CDR2 YYNGEE. The CDR3 runs 16 residues. Trimming at V came to 4 bases and at J to 4 bases, leaving 11 bases not matched to a gene. The CDR3 nucleotides are TGTGCCAGCAGCTCGGGACAGGGAGACCTATCCTATGGCTACACCTTC. Translating it yields CASSSGQGDLSYGYTF.

The chain links TRBV6-5 to TRBJ1-1; D unclear. This CDR3 contains 14 residues. The germline CDR1 and CDR2 sequences are MNHEY and SVGAGI. V lost 2 bases to trimming and J lost 0 bases, with 7 bases between them. For the CDR3, the DNA is TGTGCCAGCAGTTACCTGGGCCTGAACACTGAAGCTTTCTTT. This translates into CASSYLGLNTEAFF.

The chain links TRBV19 to TRBJ1-6, with 11 nucleotides matching TRBD1. Germline V lookup: CDR1 LNHDA, CDR2 SQIVND (reference sequence). V shed 6 bases and J 10 bases; nucleotides not matched to a gene: 11. This CDR3 region has 16 residues. The CDR3 sequence: CASRVSGTGGWSPLHF. As DNA, the CDR3 is TGTGCCAGTAGGGTGAGCGGGACAGGGGGTTGGTCACCCCTCCACTTT.

The rearrangement uses TRBV25-1 and TRBJ1-1, with a possible D match to TRBD1 (5 bases). The CDR3 has 14 amino acids. With 3 bases removed from V and 1 base from J, the gap between germline ends came to 9 bases. CDR1 MGHDK and CDR2 SYGVNS come from the germline V gene. CDR3 protein: CASSDYTGNTEAFF. CDR3 nucleotides: TGTGCCAGCAGTGATTATACAGGGAACACTGAAGCTTTCTTT.

The chain is built from TRBV18 and TRBJ1-1; D possibly corresponds to TRBD1 (5 bases). V was clipped by 6 bases and J by 0 bases, with 11 bases between them. The CDR3 loop spans 14 amino acids. Germline-derived CDR1 and CDR2 are KGHSH and LQKENI. CDR3 nucleotide sequence: TGTGCCAGCTCTCGACAGCTAATGAACACTGAAGCTTTCTTT. Translated: CASSRQLMNTEAFF.

The chain employs TRBV7-3 and TRBJ2-6; no clear D. V was clipped by 0 bases and J by 0 bases, with 3 bases between them. CDR3 length: 15 residues. Germline V CDR1 and CDR2: SGHTA, FQGTGA. The CDR3 bases are TGTGCCAGCAGCTTAACAGGCTCTGGGGCCAACGTCCTGACTTTC. Translation gives CASSLTGSGANVLTF. Full variable domain (outside the CDR3, taken from reference TRBV7-3 and TRBJ2-6): GAGVSQTPSNKVTEKGKYVELRCDPISGHTALYWYRQSLGQGPEFLIYFQGTGAADDSGLPNDRFFAVRPEGSVSTLKIQRTERGDSAVYLCASSLTGSGANVLTFGAGSRLTVL.

The table lists this clone with a few counts. The J gene is TRBJ1-4, the V gene TRBV18; 7 nucleotides match TRBD1. Trimming at V came to 0 bases and at J to 2 bases, leaving 15 bases not matched to a gene. Germline values: CDR1 KGHSH, CDR2 LQKENI. This CDR3 has 20 amino acids. The CDR3 region is CASSPPVTGAPRVTNEKLFF. The DNA for the CDR3 is TGTGCCAGCTCACCACCTGTTACAGGGGCGCCGCGGGTGACTAATGAAAAACTGTTTTTT.

The chain combines TRBV5-1 with TRBJ2-5, with 8 positions matching TRBD2. The ends lost 0 bases at V and 4 bases at J; junction bases unmatched: 5. Germline-derived CDR1 and CDR2 are SGHRS and YFSETQ. The CDR3 is made up of 15 amino acids. The CDR3 nucleotides are TGCGCCAGCAGCTTGGCGGGGGGGCCGGGAGAGACCCAGTACTTC. It encodes CASSLAGGPGETQYF.

J is TRBJ1-5 and V is TRBV5-1; the match to TRBD1 covers 10 bases. CDR3 length equals 14 residues. Germline trimming cut 5 bases from V and 7 bases from J; bases unmatched to any gene: 6. CDR1 and CDR2 from the germline V gene are SGHRS and YFSETQ. CDR3 in DNA: TGCGCCAGCAGTTGGGACAGGGGTGGCCAGCCCCAGCATTTT. Translating gives CASSWDRGGQPQHF.

The V and J genes are TRBV18 and TRBJ1-1, with unresolved D. Germline loops: CDR1 KGHSH, CDR2 LQKENI. CDR3 length equals 15 residues. Trimming shortened V by 0 bases and J by 1 base, and 9 bases separated the two germline ends. The CDR3 coding sequence is TGTGCCAGCTCACCACCGTGGGCAGAGAACACTGAAGCTTTCTTT. Its translation: CASSPPWAENTEAFF.

This clone was found once. CDR3 region: CASSQYTDVRAFF. The CDR3, as DNA: TGTGCCAGCAGCCAATATACGGACGTTCGAGCTTTCTTT. The chain employs TRBV3-1 (or the pseudogene TRBV3-2) and TRBJ1-1; no firm D call. The CDR3 has 13 amino acids. Trimming left V 2 bases short and J 10 bases short, with 14 bases between. Germline V lookup: CDR1 LGHDT, CDR2 YNNKEL (reference sequence).

The V call is TRBV9, the J call TRBJ1-2; D gene ambiguous. The CDR3 runs 14 residues. V lost 5 bases and J 8 bases, leaving 19 bases between the germline ends. Germline loops: CDR1 SGDLS, CDR2 YYNGEE. The DNA for the CDR3 is TGTGCCAGCAGGTCAACAGCGCCGGTGGGAGGCTACACCTTC. It encodes CASRSTAPVGGYTF.

The chain recombines TRBV5-1 with TRBJ2-3; D remains unclear. The V and J ends lost 1 base and 0 bases respectively, with 6 bases between them. Germline CDR1 reads SGHRS; CDR2 reads YFSETQ. The CDR3 has 14 amino acids. CDR3 nucleotide sequence: TGCGCCAGCAGCTTGACTATAAGCACAGATACGCAGTATTTT. Residues: CASSLTISTDTQYF.

The chain carries TRBV6-6 and TRBJ1-1; tentative D call: TRBD1 (5 bases). V lost 4 bases, J lost 4 bases, and 10 bases lay in between. The germline CDR1 and CDR2 sequences are MNHNY and SVGAGI (reference sequence). The CDR3 spans 13 residues. This CDR3 reads CASSFSGGTEAFF. In DNA, the CDR3 is TGTGCCAGCAGTTTTTCGGGGGGCACTGAAGCTTTCTTT.

The chain recombines TRBV5-1 with TRBJ2-7; D ambiguous. This CDR3 region has 13 residues. The germline CDR1 and CDR2 sequences are SGHRS and YFSETQ. V lost 0 bases to trimming and J lost 1 base, with 5 bases between them. CDR3 sequence: CASSLEQSYEQYF. In DNA, the CDR3 is TGCGCCAGCAGCTTGGAGCAGTCCTACGAGCAGTACTTC.

The V and J genes are TRBV30 and TRBJ1-2; no clear D gene. Deletions cut 5 bases from V and 5 bases from J, with 15 bases between. The CDR3 spans 13 residues. Germline loops: CDR1 GTSNPN, CDR2 SVGIG (reference sequence). The chain's CDR3 is CAWHRGMNYGYTF. The CDR3 nucleotides read TGTGCCTGGCACCGAGGCATGAATTATGGCTACACCTTC.

J is TRBJ2-3 and V is TRBV7-3; D is possibly TRBD2 (6 bases). V gave up 4 bases and J gave up 4 bases, with 18 bases separating them. The V gene's germline CDR1 is SGHTA and CDR2 FQGTGA. The CDR3 length is 16 residues. CDR3 sequence (DNA): TGTGCCAGCAGCTCGGCCCGACTAGGTAAAGCAGATACGCAGTATTTT. The encoded protein is CASSSARLGKADTQYF.

This clone has only one observation. The chain links TRBV9 to TRBJ2-1, with D uncertain. V lost 4 bases and J lost 5, with 10 bases in between. The V gene's germline CDR1 is SGDLS and CDR2 YYNGEE. The CDR3 loop spans 13 amino acids. In DNA, the CDR3 is TGTGCCAGCAGCTCCCGACTCAACAATGAGCAGTTCTTC. Translated: CASSSRLNNEQFF.

The chain recombines TRBV24-1 with TRBJ2-1; D perhaps matches TRBD1 (6 bases). V was pared by 2 bases and J by 4 bases, with 17 bases between. From germline, CDR1 is KGHDR and CDR2 SFDVKD. This CDR3 has 17 amino acids. The CDR3 bases are TGTGCCACCAGTGATTCGGGAAGTCAGGGGTTATACAATGAGCAGTTCTTC. Protein sequence: CATSDSGSQGLYNEQFF.

This sequence joins TRBV27 and TRBJ2-3; TRBD2 might be the D (6 bases). The length of the CDR3 is 18 residues. Germline V gene data show CDR1 as MNHEY and CDR2 as SMNVEV (reference sequence). The germline V and J ends were trimmed by 5 bases and 3 bases, with 24 bases remaining between them. The CDR3 region has the DNA TGTGCCAGCAGTCCTCCCCCACGACTTAGCGGAACTACAGATACGCAGTATTTT. Its translation is CASSPPPRLSGTTDTQYF.

The chain recombines TRBV27 with TRBJ2-7, with TRBD1 matching over 8 bases. From germline, CDR1 is MNHEY and CDR2 SMNVEV (reference sequence). Unmatched junction bases numbered 13, after V lost 5 bases and J lost 7 bases. The CDR3 extends over 15 amino acids. The CDR3 region has the DNA TGTGCCAGCAGTACCCTCGAGACAGGGGACACGGAGCAGTACTTC. Translating gives CASSTLETGDTEQYF.

The count of this clone is one. The rearrangement uses TRBV2 and TRBJ1-4; 9 bases are shared with TRBD1. Trimming removed 6 bases from V and 3 bases from J; junction bases left unmatched: 5. The CDR3 is made up of 15 amino acids. Germline CDR1 is SNHLY and CDR2 is FYNNEI. This CDR3 reads CASRPDRGANEKLFF. The CDR3 region has the DNA TGTGCCAGCAGACCGGACAGGGGAGCTAATGAAAAACTGTTTTTT.

The gene calls are TRBV24-1 and TRBJ1-5; TRBD1 agrees at 9 bases. Germline trimming cut 6 bases from V and 0 bases from J; bases unmatched to any gene: 11. Germline V CDR1 and CDR2: KGHDR, SFDVKD. The CDR3 is made up of 18 amino acids. The CDR3 loop reads CATSPGRTGVYSNQPQHF. DNA for the CDR3: TGTGCCACCAGTCCCGGAAGGACAGGGGTTTATAGCAATCAGCCCCAGCATTTT.

The J gene is TRBJ1-1, the V gene TRBV5-1, with no clear D. The V end was cut by 0 bases, the J end by 0 bases, with 6 bases between. The CDR3 is 14 residues long. Per the germline V gene, CDR1 is SGHRS and CDR2 is YFSETQ. CDR3 in amino acids: CASSLAYMNTEAFF. CDR3 in DNA: TGCGCCAGCAGCTTGGCGTACATGAACACTGAAGCTTTCTTT.

In this sample, this clone turned up a few times. The V call is TRBV11-3, the J call TRBJ1-2; TRBD1 aligns across 7 bases. The CDR3 is made up of 14 amino acids. From germline, CDR1 is SGHNT and CDR2 YENEEA. Unmatched junction bases numbered 3, after V lost 5 bases and J lost 0 bases. The chain's CDR3 is CASSPGGTNYGYTF. The CDR3 bases are TGTGCCAGCAGCCCAGGGGGTACTAACTATGGCTACACCTTC.

The CDR3 reads CASSLGQPSKETQYF. The DNA of the CDR3 is TGTGCCAGCAGCTTAGGCCAGCCGTCGAAAGAGACCCAGTACTTC. This chain joins TRBV7-9 and TRBJ2-5; the D is unclear. V was pared by 1 base and J by 3 bases, with 12 bases between. The CDR3 contains 15 residues. Germline CDR1 reads SEHNR; CDR2 reads FQNEAQ (reference sequence).